Listed here are 3 T cell receptor beta chains from one sample, sequenced in a study of blood T cell repertoires in COVID-19. Sequencing used immunoSEQ multiplex PCR; TCRdb keeps in-frame clones, though not all of them. This table holds around 200,000 clones, about 85% found once. Sequenced sample: PBMCs or T cells enriched from blood (not recorded which). The receptor set was obtained from a man aged 40-49 years who had recovered from COVID-19.

The V call is TRBV5-6, the J call TRBJ1-4, with 7 bases fitting TRBD1. The CDR3 is 14 amino acids. Germline V CDR1 and CDR2: SGHDT, YYEEEE. V was clipped by 4 bases and J by 8 bases; unmatched bases: 8. CDR3 loop: CASSPGTDHEKLFF. Written as DNA, the CDR3 is TGTGCCAGCAGCCCAGGGACAGATCACGAAAAACTGTTTTTT.

The V and J genes are TRBV29-1 and TRBJ2-7, with 8 bases lining up with TRBD1. This CDR3 spans 13 amino acids. The germline V gene encodes CDR1 SQVTM and CDR2 ANQGSEA. V was clipped by 7 bases and J by 1 base; unmatched bases: 6. In DNA form, the CDR3 reads TGCAGCGCCGGGACAGGAGGGTCCTACGAGCAGTACTTC. Protein product: CSAGTGGSYEQYF.

The chain combines TRBV4-3 with TRBJ2-7; 7 nucleotides align to TRBD2. Germline V gives CDR1 LGHNA, CDR2 YSLEER. J was trimmed by 3 bases and V by 0 bases; bases with no gene match: 8. This CDR3 has 16 residues. The CDR3 region is CASSQEARGEGYEQYF. In DNA, the CDR3 is TGCGCCAGCAGCCAAGAAGCTCGGGGGGAAGGCTACGAGCAGTACTTC.